This T cell receptor (beta chain) was obtained from a study of T cell clusters in autoimmune cytopenias. TRB amplification used 250 ng of peripheral blood genomic DNA. One tube held mixed TRB-A and TRB-B primer pools for touch-down PCR. Using the multiplex PCR reads, TCRdb records one entry per CDR3 protein without DNA. This sample's table has under 8,500 distinct CDR3 sequences. By frequency, this clonotype registers medium-sized. The CDR3 contains 18 residues. CDR1 and CDR2 (germline): SQVTM, ANQGSEA. Specimen: peripheral blood. This sequence originates from a human donor with an autoimmune cytopenia or autoimmune hepatitis (not recorded which). V is TRBV29-1 and J is TRBJ2-1; with no DNA, the TCRdb D assignment of TRBD1 cannot be verified. CDR3 sequence reads: CSVEERRDRSGSYNEQFF.